The entry below describes one T cell receptor (beta chain). The antigen is undetermined. This sample is part of a study of T cell repertoires and Cas9 in healthy adults. Study overall: Characterization of SpCas9-reactive CD4 and CD8 T cells covered multi-effector potency, cytotoxicity and lineage.

Study outcomes and limitations: SpCas9-reactive regulatory T cells reportedly mitigated SpCas9-reactive effector T cells in vitro.

Sequenced by immunoSEQ multiplex PCR; TCRdb stores in-frame clones only, minus some. The sample lists approximately 15,000 clones, under 90% seen once, with approximately 2% in the top ten. The V and J ends lost 1 base and 7 bases respectively, with 15 bases between them. Germline CDR1 SGDLS, CDR2 YYNGEE. This CDR3 comprises 15 residues. The sample was Tregs (CD4+, CD25+, CD127-, CD137-, CD154-) from PBMCs; culture status not recorded. This clonotype originated in a human donor in good health. V and J are TRBV9 and TRBJ2-1; D remains unclear. The CDR3 DNA reads TGTGCCAGCAGCGTACAGGCCGGGCGGTTAAATGAGCAGTTCTTC. This encodes CASSVQAGRLNEQFF.